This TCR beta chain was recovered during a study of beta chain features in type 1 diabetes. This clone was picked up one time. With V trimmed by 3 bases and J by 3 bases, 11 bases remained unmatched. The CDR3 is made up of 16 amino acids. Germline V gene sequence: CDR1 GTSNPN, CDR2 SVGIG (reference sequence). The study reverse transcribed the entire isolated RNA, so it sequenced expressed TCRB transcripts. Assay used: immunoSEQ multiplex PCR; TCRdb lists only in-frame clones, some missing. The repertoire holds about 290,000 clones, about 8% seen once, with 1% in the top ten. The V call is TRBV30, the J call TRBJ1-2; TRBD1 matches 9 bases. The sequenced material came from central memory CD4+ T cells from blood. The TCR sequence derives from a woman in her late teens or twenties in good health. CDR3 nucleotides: TGTGCCTGGAGATACGTACAGGGGGCAGAGGACTATGGCTACACCTTC. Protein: CAWRYVQGAEDYGYTF.